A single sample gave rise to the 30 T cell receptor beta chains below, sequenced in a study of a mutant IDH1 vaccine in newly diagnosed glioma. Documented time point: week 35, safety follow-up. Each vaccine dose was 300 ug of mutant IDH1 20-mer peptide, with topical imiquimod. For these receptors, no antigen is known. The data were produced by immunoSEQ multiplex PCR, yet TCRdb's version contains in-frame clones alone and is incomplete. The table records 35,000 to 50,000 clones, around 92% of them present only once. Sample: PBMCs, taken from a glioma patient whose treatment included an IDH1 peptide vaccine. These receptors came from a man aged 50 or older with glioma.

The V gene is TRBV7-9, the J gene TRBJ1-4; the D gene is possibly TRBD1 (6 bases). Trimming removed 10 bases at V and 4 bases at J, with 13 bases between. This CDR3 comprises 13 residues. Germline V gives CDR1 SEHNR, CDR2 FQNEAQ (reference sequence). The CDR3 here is CATRGRINEKLFF. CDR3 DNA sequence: TGTGCCACCCGGGGGCGAATTAATGAAAAACTGTTTTTT.

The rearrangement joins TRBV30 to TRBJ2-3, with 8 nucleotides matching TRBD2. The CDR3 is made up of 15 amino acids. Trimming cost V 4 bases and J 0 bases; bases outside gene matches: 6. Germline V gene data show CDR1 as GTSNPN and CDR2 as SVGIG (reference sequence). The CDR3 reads CAWTRRGGSTDTQYF. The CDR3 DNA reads TGTGCCTGGACCCGCCGCGGGGGGAGCACAGATACGCAGTATTTT.

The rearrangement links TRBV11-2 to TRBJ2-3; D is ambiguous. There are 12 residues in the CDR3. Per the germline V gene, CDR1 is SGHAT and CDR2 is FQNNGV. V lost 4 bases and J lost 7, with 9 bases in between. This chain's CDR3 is CASSSNPNTQYF. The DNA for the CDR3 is TGTGCCAGCAGCTCCAACCCTAATACGCAGTATTTT.

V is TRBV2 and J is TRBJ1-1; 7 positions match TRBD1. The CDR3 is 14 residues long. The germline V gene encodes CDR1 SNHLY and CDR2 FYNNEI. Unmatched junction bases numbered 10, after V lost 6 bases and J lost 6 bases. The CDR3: CASRGTETSPEAFF. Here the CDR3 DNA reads TGTGCCAGCAGAGGGACAGAAACCTCTCCTGAAGCTTTCTTT. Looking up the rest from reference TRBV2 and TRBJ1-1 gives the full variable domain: EPEVTQTPSHQVTQMGQEVILRCVPISNHLYFYWYRQILGQKVEFLVSFYNNEISEKSEIFDDQFSVERPDGSNFTLKIRSTKLEDSAMYFCASRGTETSPEAFFGQGTRLTVV.

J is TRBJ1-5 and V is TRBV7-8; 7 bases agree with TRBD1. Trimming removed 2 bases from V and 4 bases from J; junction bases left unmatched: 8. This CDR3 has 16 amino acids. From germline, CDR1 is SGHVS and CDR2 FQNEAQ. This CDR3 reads CASSLTPGQLNQPQHF. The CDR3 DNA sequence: TGTGCCAGCAGCTTAACACCGGGACAGTTAAATCAGCCCCAGCATTTT.

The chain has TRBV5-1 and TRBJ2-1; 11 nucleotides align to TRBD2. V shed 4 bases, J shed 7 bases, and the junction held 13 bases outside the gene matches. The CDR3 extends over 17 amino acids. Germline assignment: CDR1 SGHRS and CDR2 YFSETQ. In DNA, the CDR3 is TGCGCCAGCAGCCTGACTAGCGGGACCCCACTGGGGAATGAGCAGTTCTTC. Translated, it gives CASSLTSGTPLGNEQFF.

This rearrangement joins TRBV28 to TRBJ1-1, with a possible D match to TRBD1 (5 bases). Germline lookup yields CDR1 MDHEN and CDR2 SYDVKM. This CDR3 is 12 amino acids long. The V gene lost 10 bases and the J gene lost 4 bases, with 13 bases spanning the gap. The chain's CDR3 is CATDSTTTEAFF. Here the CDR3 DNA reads TGTGCCACCGACAGTACCACCACTGAAGCTTTCTTT.

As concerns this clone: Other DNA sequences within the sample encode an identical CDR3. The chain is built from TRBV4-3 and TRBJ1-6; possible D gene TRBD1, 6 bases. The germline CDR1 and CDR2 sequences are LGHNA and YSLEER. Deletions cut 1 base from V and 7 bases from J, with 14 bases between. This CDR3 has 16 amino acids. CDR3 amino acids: CASSQGHRTVNSPLHF. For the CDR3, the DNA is TGCGCCAGCAGCCAAGGACATCGGACAGTCAATTCACCCCTCCACTTT.

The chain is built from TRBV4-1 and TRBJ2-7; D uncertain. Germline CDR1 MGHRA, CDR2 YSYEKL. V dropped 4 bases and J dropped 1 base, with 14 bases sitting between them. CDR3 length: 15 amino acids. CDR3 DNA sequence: TGCGCCAGCAGCCCTCGGACGGATACTTCCTACGAGCAGTACTTC. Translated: CASSPRTDTSYEQYF.

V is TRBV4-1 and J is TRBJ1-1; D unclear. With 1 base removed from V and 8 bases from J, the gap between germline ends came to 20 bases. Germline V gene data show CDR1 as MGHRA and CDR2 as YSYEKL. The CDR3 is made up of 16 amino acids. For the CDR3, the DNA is TGCGCCAGCAGCCAAGTAGGTAGACGTGGTCTGGCGGAAGCTTTCTTT. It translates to CASSQVGRRGLAEAFF.

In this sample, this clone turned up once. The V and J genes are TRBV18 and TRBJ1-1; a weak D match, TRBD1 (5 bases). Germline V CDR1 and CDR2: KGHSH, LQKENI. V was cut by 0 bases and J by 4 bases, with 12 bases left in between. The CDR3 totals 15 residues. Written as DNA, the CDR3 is TGTGCCAGCTCACCACCGCACAGTGGGGGCACTGAAGCTTTCTTT. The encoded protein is CASSPPHSGGTEAFF.

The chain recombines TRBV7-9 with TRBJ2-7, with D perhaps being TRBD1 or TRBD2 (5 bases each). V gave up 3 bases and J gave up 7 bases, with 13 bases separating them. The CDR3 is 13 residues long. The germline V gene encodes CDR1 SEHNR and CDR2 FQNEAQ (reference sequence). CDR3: CASSFTGGPEQYF. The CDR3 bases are TGTGCCAGCAGCTTCACAGGCGGGCCTGAGCAGTACTTC.

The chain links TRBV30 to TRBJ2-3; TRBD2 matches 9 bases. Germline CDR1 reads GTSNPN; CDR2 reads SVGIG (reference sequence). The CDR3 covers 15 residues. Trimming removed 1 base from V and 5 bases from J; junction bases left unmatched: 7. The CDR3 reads CAWSDSGSRGDTQYF. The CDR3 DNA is TGTGCCTGGAGTGATAGCGGGAGTCGGGGAGATACGCAGTATTTT.

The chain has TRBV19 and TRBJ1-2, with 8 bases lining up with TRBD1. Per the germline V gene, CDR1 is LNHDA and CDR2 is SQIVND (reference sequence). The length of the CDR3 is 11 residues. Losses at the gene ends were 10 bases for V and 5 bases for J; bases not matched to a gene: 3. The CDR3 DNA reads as TGTGCCACCCAGGGGGCTTATGGCTACACCTTC. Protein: CATQGAYGYTF.

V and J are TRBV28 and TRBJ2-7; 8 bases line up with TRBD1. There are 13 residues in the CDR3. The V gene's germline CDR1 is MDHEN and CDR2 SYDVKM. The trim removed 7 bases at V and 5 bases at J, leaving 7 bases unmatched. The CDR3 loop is CASNDRGRNEQYF. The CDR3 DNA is TGTGCCAGCAATGACAGGGGACGCAACGAGCAGTACTTC.

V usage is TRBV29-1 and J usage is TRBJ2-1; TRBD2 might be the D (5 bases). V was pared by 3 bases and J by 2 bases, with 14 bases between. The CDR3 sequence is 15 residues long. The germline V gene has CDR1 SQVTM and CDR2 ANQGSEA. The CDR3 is CSVDGSARAYNEQFF. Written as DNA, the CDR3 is TGCAGCGTTGATGGCTCAGCGAGGGCCTACAATGAGCAGTTCTTC.

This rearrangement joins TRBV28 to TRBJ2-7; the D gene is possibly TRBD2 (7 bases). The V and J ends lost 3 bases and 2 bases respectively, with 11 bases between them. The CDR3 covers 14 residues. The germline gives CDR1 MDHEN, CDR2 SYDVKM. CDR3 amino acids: CASSFSGGPYEQYF. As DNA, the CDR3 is TGTGCCAGCAGTTTTTCCGGGGGGCCCTACGAGCAGTACTTC.

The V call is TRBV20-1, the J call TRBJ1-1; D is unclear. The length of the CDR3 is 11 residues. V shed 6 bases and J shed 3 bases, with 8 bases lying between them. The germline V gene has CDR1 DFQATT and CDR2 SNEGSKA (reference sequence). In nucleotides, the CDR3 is TGCAGTGCCTCTGTATACACTGAAGCTTTCTTT. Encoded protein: CSASVYTEAFF.

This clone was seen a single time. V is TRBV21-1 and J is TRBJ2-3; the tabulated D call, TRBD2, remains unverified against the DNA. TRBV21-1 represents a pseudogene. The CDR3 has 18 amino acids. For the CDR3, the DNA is TGTGCCAGCAGCAAAGGGTTTGGGCTAGCGGGACCCACAGATACGCAGTATTTT. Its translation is CASSKGFGLAGPTDTQYF.

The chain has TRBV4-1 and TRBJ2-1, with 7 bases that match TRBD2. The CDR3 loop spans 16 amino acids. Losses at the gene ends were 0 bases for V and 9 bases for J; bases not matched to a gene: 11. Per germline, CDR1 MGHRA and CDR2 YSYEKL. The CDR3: CASSQDAAGDGGEQFF. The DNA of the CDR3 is TGCGCCAGCAGCCAAGATGCGGCGGGGGATGGGGGTGAGCAGTTCTTC.

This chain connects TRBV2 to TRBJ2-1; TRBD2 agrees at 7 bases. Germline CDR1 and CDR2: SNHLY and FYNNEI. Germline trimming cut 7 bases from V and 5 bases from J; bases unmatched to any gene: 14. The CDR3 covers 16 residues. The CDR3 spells CASTSPLADFNNEQFF. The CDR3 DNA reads TGTGCCAGCACCTCTCCTCTAGCGGATTTCAACAATGAGCAGTTCTTC. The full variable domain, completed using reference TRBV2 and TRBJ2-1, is EPEVTQTPSHQVTQMGQEVILRCVPISNHLYFYWYRQILGQKVEFLVSFYNNEISEKSEIFDDQFSVERPDGSNFTLKIRSTKLEDSAMYFCASTSPLADFNNEQFFGPGTRLTVL.

In DNA form, the CDR3 reads TGTGCCAGCATGGATTACTTTCCGAGCTCCTACGAGCAGTACTTC. Amino acid sequence: CASMDYFPSSYEQYF. V and J are TRBV2 and TRBJ2-7, with no clear D. The CDR3 is made up of 15 amino acids. In germline, CDR1 is SNHLY, CDR2 FYNNEI. The germline V and J ends were trimmed by 7 bases and 0 bases, with 16 bases remaining between them.

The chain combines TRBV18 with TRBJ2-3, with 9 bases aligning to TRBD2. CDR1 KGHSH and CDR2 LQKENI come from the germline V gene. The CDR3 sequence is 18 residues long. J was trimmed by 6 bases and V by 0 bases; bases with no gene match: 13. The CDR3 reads CASSPPRASGVPGDTQYF. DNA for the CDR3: TGTGCCAGCTCACCACCAAGGGCTAGCGGGGTCCCCGGGGATACGCAGTATTTT.

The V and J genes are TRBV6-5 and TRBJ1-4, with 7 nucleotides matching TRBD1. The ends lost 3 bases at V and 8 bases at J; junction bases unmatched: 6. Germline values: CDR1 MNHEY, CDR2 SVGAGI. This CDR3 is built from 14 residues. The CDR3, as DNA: TGTGCCAGCAGTTATCAGGGGGGGGGAGAAAAACTGTTTTTT. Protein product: CASSYQGGGEKLFF.

The chain's CDR3 is CASSLGSYGYTF. Here the CDR3 DNA reads TGCGCCAGCAGCTTGGGCAGCTATGGCTACACCTTC. The chain couples TRBV5-1 to TRBJ1-2; D is uncertain. CDR3 length: 12 residues. With 0 bases removed from V and 4 bases from J, the gap between germline ends came to 4 bases. Germline V gene sequence: CDR1 SGHRS, CDR2 YFSETQ.

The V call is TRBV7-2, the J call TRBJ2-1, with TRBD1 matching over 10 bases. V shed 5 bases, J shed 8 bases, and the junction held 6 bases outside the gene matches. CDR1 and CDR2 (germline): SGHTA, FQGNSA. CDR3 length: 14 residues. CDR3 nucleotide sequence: TGTGCCAGCAGCGCCCGGGACAGGGGTCATGAGCAGTTCTTC. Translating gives CASSARDRGHEQFF.

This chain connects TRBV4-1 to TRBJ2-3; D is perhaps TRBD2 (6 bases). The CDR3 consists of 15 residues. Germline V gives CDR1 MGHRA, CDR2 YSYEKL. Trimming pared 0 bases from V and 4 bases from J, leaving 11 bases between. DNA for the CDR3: TGCGCCAGCAGCCAAGAGGGGCGGGACGCAGATACGCAGTATTTT. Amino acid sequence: CASSQEGRDADTQYF.

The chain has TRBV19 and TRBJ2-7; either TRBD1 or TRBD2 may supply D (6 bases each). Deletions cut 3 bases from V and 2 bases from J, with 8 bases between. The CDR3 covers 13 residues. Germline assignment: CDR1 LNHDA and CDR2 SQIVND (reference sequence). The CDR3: CASSMGGPYEQYF. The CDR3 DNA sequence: TGTGCCAGTAGTATGGGGGGCCCCTACGAGCAGTACTTC.

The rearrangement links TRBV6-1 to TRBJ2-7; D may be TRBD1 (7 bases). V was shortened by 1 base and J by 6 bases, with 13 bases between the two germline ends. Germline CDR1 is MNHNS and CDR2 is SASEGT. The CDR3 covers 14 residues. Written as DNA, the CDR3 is TGTGCCAGCAGTGAAGTGGCAGGGGGAGGCGAGCAGTACTTC. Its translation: CASSEVAGGGEQYF.

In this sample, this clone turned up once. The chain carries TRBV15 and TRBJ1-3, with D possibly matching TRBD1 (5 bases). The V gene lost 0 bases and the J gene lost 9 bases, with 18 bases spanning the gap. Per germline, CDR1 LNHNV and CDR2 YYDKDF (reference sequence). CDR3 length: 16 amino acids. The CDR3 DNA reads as TGTGCCACCAGCAGAGATGGGGACCTCCCGATGCCCACCATATATTTT. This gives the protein CATSRDGDLPMPTIYF.